This T cell receptor (beta chain) was found in a study of T cell responses to AZD1222 COVID-19 vaccine. Study outcomes and limitations: Nearly half of unique spike-specific TCRs reportedly avoided B.1.351 and B.1.1.7 mutated regions. Spike-wide vaccine-associated CD4 TCRs dominated at 160-218 and 743-854. Seropositivity was recorded at baseline in only six AZD1222 recipients. Clonal diversity was possibly underestimated, and the donors were mostly white British, with more females.

With regard to this clone: Antigen specificity is unknown.

The CDR3 extends over 12 amino acids. In germline, CDR1 is SEHNR, CDR2 FQNEAQ (reference sequence). With 5 bases removed from V and 7 bases from J, the gap between germline ends came to 9 bases. The method was immunoSEQ multiplex PCR; TCRdb's version includes in-frame clones alone and lacks a portion of them. The sample contains approximately 190,000 clones, roughly 93% of which appear only once. The V call is TRBV7-9, the J call TRBJ2-1; possible D gene TRBD1, 6 bases. The sequence derives from an adult in good health. The sequences come from peripheral blood, collected on day 0 of AZD1222 vaccination. The CDR3 is CASSPQGNEQFF. DNA of the CDR3: TGTGCCAGCAGCCCCCAGGGGAATGAGCAGTTCTTC. The full variable domain, its missing parts supplied by reference TRBV7-9 and TRBJ2-1, is DTGVSQNPRHKITKRGQNVTFRCDPISEHNRLYWYRQTLGQGPEFLTYFQNEAQLEKSRLLSDRFSAERPKGSFSTLEIQRTEQGDSAMYLCASSPQGNEQFFGPGTRLTVL.